This entry concerns a single T cell receptor (beta chain). This sample stems from a study of PD-1 and CTLA-4 blockade in melanoma. The data were produced by immunoSEQ multiplex PCR, yet TCRdb's version contains in-frame clones alone and is incomplete. This sample has roughly 30,000 clones, with approximately 90% found just once. The V and J ends lost 6 bases and 9 bases, in that order; junction bases with no gene match: 6. This CDR3 region has 13 residues. Germline V lookup: CDR1 SGHNT, CDR2 YYREEE (reference sequence). The sample in question was CD8+ T cells from peripheral blood, obtained from a patient given anti-PD-1 treatment. The receptor's source is a human donor with melanoma. The chain has TRBV5-4 and TRBJ2-1, with TRBD1 matching over 10 bases. CDR3 in DNA: TGTGCCAGCACCATGACAGGGGGCGGTGAGCAGTTCTTC. Amino acids: CASTMTGGGEQFF.